A selection of T cell receptor beta chains follows, all from one sample in a study of T cells expressing NK-cell markers. No DNA is given; TCRdb re-called the 5' RACE reads and lists each CDR3 protein once. In all, the sample yields about 460,000 distinct CDR3 sequences. The sample was blood T cells: a sorted CD56 or NKG2C T cell subset, CD4+ or CD8+ T cells, or bulk PBMC T cells (not recorded which). These receptors were collected from a woman in her fifties or sixties in good health. The CDR3 runs from the conserved cysteine through the conserved F or W.

V: TRBV27
J: TRBJ2-1
CDR3: CASSFWGHNEQFF

V: TRBV7-9
J: TRBJ2-7
CDR3: CASSLKGLWEQYF

V: TRBV11-3
J: TRBJ2-3
CDR3: CASRDRQVTDTQYF

V: TRBV4-1
J: TRBJ2-4
CDR3: CASSQDQGTTKKDQYF

V: TRBV19
J: TRBJ1-1
CDR3: CASREVRAPGEAFF

V: TRBV3-1
J: TRBJ2-3
CDR3: CASSPRTSGSRADTQYF

V: TRBV5-1
J: TRBJ1-2
CDR3: CASSPLAQGYGYTF

V: TRBV5-1
J: TRBJ2-1
CDR3: CASSLVGTSRYNEQFF

V: TRBV10-3
J: TRBJ2-3
CDR3: CAISGVLDDTDTQYF

V: TRBV6-5
J: TRBJ1-1
CDR3: CASSSSRRGVEAFF

V: TRBV10-3
J: TRBJ2-2
CDR3: CAISGTAISNTGELFF

V: TRBV20-1
J: TRBJ1-4
CDR3: CSVRTVNEKLFF

V: TRBV7-6
J: TRBJ2-6
CDR3: CASTLVESGANVLTF

V: TRBV11-2
J: TRBJ1-1
CDR3: CASSREGTVMNTEAFF

V: TRBV6-2/TRBV6-3
J: TRBJ2-2
CDR3: CASSYPPRDTGELFF

V: TRBV5-1
J: TRBJ1-1
CDR3: CASSLDTRGGAEAFF

V: TRBV19
J: TRBJ1-3
CDR3: CASSTLRNTIYF

V: TRBV12-3/TRBV12-4
J: TRBJ2-2
CDR3: CASSPQSGSTGELFF

V: TRBV12-3/TRBV12-4
J: TRBJ2-3
CDR3: CASGFGARDTQYF

V: TRBV25-1
J: TRBJ2-2
CDR3: CASSEGSGELFF

V: TRBV5-1
J: TRBJ2-1
CDR3: CASSLEQARSGEQFF

V: TRBV6-5
J: TRBJ2-7
CDR3: CASRRAGVYEQYF